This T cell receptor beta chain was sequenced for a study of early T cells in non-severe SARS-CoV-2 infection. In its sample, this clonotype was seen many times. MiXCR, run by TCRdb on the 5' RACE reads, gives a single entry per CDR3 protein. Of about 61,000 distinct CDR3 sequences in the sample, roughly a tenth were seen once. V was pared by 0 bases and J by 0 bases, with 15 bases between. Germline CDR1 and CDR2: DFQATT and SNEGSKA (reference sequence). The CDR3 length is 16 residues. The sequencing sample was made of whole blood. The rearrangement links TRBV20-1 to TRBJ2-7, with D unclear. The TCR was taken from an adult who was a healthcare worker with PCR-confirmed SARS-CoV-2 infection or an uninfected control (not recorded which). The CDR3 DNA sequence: TGCAGTGCTAGAGATTTTTCAGCCATGAGCTCCTACGAGCAGTACTTC. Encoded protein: CSARDFSAMSSYEQYF.